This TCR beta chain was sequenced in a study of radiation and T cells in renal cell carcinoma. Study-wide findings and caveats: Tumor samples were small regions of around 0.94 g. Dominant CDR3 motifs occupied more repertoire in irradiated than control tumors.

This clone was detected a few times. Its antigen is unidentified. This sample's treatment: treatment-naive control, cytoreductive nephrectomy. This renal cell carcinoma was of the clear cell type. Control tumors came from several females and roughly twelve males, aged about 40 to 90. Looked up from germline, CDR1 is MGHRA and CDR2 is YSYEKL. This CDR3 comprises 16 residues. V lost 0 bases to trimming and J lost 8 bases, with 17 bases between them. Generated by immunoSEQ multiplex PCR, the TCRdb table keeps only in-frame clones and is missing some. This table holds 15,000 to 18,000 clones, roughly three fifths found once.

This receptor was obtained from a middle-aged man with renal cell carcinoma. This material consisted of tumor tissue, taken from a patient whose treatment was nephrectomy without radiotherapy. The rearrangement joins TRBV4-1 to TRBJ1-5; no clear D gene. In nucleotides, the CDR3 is TGCGCCAGCAGCCAAGATGGGTACGGACTCGATGAGCCCCAGCATTTT. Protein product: CASSQDGYGLDEPQHF.